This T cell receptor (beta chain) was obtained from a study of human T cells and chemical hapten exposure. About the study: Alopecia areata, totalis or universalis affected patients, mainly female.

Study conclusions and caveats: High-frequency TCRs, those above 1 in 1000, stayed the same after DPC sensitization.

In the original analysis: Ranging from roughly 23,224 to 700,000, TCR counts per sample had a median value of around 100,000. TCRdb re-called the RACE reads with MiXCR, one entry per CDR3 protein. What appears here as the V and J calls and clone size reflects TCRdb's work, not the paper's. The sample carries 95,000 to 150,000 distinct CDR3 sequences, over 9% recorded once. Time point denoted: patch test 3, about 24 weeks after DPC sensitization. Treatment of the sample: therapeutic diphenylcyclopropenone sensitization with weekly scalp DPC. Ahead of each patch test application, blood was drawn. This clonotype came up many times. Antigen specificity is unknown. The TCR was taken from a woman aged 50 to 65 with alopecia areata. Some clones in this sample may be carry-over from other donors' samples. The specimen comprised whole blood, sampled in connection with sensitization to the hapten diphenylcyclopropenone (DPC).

CDR3 DNA sequence: TGTGCCAGCAGCTTTAACTCCTACGAGCAGTACTTC. Amino acid sequence: CASSFNSYEQYF. The V and J genes are TRBV7-9 and TRBJ2-7; unclear D gene. This CDR3 has 12 residues. V gave up 3 bases and J gave up 0 bases, with 3 bases separating them. The germline V gene has CDR1 SEHNR and CDR2 FQNEAQ (reference sequence).